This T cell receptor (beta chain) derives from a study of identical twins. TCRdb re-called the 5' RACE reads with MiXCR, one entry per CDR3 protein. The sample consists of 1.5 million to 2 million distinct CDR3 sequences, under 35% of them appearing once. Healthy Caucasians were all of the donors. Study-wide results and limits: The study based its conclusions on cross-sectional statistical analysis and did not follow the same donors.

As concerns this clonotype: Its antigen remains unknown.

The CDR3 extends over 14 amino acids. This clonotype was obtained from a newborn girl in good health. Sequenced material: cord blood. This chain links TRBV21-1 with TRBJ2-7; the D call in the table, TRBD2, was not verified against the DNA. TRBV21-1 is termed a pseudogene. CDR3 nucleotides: TGTGCCCGCCAGCCCCGATACGCCCGGTACGAGCAGTACTTC. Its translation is CARQPRYARYEQYF.